The clone carrying this T cell receptor beta chain was detected a few times. Data came from immunoSEQ multiplex PCR; TCRdb stores just in-frame clones and leaves some out. Of 45,000 or so clones listed, more than 75% are singletons. The sample comes from a study of T cell changes during pregnancy in multiple sclerosis. CDR3 length: 15 amino acids. Germline CDR1 reads SEHNR; CDR2 reads FQNEAQ (reference sequence). V was pared by 6 bases and J by 5 bases, with 19 bases between. This receptor was obtained from a female donor in good health, enrolled as a control in a pregnancy study. Specimen: CD8+ T cells from peripheral blood mononuclear cells, collected after pregnancy. This chain uses TRBV7-9 with TRBJ1-2, with D possibly matching TRBD1 (5 bases). Written as DNA, the CDR3 is TGTGCCAGCAGACAGGACCTTCCCCACCCATATGGCTACACCTTC. It encodes CASRQDLPHPYGYTF.